This TCR beta chain originates from a study of T cells in localized non-small cell lung cancer. This CDR3 has 17 amino acids. CDR1 and CDR2 (germline): LNHNV, YYDKDF (reference sequence). Trimming took 1 base from V and 0 from J, leaving 13 bases between them. The assay was immunoSEQ multiplex PCR, and TCRdb's table has in-frame clones only and misses some. Of 2,500 to 3,500 clones in the sample, about 27% are singletons; the top ten hold more than 7.5%. In regard to this clone: The antigen is not known.

Study-wide findings and caveats: Compared with tumor, uninvolved adjacent lung displayed greater T cell clonality, ranking highest overall. Blood T cell density predicted longer survival; adjacent-lung clonality, shorter. In adjacent lung appeared a median around 55 of the top 100 tumor clones.

The authors took atypia-free adjacent lung at least 2 cm from the tumor margin. This sequence joins TRBV15 and TRBJ2-1, with D perhaps TRBD2 (5 bases). The sample was normal lung tissue next to the tumor, taken before any cancer treatment. The origin of this receptor is a woman aged 40 to 75 with stage I lung adenocarcinoma. CDR3 DNA sequence: TGTGCCACCAGCAGAGGAGGTGGAGGTTACTCCTACAATGAGCAGTTCTTC. It yields the protein CATSRGGGGYSYNEQFF.